What follows describes a single TCR beta chain. These data originate in a study of shared clonotypes between healthy human individuals. The assay was immunoSEQ multiplex PCR, and TCRdb's table has in-frame clones only and misses some. This table has about 110,000 clones, 68% appearing once. Germline loops: CDR1 MRHNA, CDR2 SNTAGT. V was pared by 5 bases and J by 1 base, with 5 bases of the junction left unmatched. There are 15 residues in the CDR3. Source material: memory CD8+ T cells sorted from blood. Subset of the sample: CD45RO+ cells pooled with CCR7-negative TemRA cells. The TCR sequence derives from a woman aged 30 to 39 in good health. The chain carries TRBV6-4 and TRBJ2-3; 8 nucleotides line up with TRBD2. The chain's CDR3 is CASSSGSYGTDTQYF. The CDR3 nucleotides are TGTGCCAGCAGTAGCGGGAGTTACGGCACAGATACGCAGTATTTT.